This T cell receptor (beta chain) is drawn from a study of patients and donors after allogeneic stem cell transplantation. A single record per CDR3 protein comes from TCRdb applying MiXCR to the RT-PCR reads. The data contain 800,000 to 1,000,000 distinct CDR3 sequences, roughly 18% of them singletons. The sample holds a few counts of this clonotype. Sequenced: blood, either unsorted or a sorted T cell fraction (not recorded which). The receptor comes from a human donor who was either an allogeneic HSCT recipient or a stem cell or donor lymphocyte infusion donor (not recorded which). It is not recorded whose cells these are; they may come from a transplant donor.

The CDR3 region has the DNA TGTGCCAGTACTACAGGGGGTTGGAGTCAGCCCCAGCATTTT. Its protein is CASTTGGWSQPQHF. This chain connects TRBV19 to TRBJ1-5; TRBD1 agrees at 8 bases. J lost 6 bases, V lost 7 bases, and 8 bases had no gene match. This CDR3 spans 14 amino acids. Germline CDR1 is LNHDA and CDR2 is SQIVND (reference sequence).